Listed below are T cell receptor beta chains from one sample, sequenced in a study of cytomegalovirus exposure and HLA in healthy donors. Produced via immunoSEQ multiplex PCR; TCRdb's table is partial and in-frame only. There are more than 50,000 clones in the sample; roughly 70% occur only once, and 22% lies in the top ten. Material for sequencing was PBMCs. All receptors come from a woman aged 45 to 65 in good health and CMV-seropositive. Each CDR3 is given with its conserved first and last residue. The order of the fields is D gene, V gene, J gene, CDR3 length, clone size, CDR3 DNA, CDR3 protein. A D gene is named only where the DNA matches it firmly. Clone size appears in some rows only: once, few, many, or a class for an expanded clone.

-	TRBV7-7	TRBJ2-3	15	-	TGTGCTAGCAGCCCCGCCGGCCAGGGAACCGATACGCAGTATTTT	CASSPAGQGTDTQYF
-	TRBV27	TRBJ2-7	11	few	TGTGCCAGCAGTTTGCCTAGAGAGCAGTACTTC	CASSLPREQYF
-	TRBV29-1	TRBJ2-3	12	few	TGCAGCGTTGTCAAGGGGGCAGATACGCAGTATTTT	CSVVKGADTQYF
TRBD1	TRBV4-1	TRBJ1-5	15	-	TGCGCCAGCAGCCAAGGACAGGGCGGCAATCAGCCCCAGCATTTT	CASSQGQGGNQPQHF
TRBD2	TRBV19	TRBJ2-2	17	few	TGTGCCACTTCGAGGGGCCTAGCGGGAACGAACACCGGGGAGCTGTTTTTT	CATSRGLAGTNTGELFF
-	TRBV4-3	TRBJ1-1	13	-	TGCGCCAGCAGCCAAGAGGCGAACACTGAAGCTTTCTTT	CASSQEANTEAFF
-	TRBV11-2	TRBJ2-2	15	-	TGTGCCAGCAGCCAAGAGTTCGTGAGGACCGGGGAGCTGTTTTTT	CASSQEFVRTGELFF
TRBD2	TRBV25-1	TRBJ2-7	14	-	TGTGCCAGCAGCCTAGCGGGGGGATACTACGAGCAGTACTTC	CASSLAGGYYEQYF
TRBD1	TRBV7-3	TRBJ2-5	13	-	TGTGCCAGCAGCACACGACAGGGAGAGACCCAGTACTTC	CASSTRQGETQYF
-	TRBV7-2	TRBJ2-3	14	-	TGTGCCAGCAGTCTCCGCGGCCGTGAGGATACGCAGTATTTT	CASSLRGREDTQYF
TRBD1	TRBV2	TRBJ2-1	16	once	TGTGCCAGCAGTGAAGCCTTTGGACAGGGAGTTAATGAGCAGTTCTTC	CASSEAFGQGVNEQFF
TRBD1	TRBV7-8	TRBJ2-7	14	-	TGTGCCAGCAGCCCACGGGACAGGGCCTACGAGCAGTACTTC	CASSPRDRAYEQYF
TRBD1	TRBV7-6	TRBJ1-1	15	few	TGTGCCAGCAGCTTGGCAGGGGGTTTGAACACTGAAGCTTTCTTT	CASSLAGGLNTEAFF
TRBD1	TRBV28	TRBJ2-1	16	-	TGTGCCAGCAGTTCCCTTGGGACAGTGTCCTACAATGAGCAGTTCTTC	CASSSLGTVSYNEQFF
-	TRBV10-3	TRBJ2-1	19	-	TGTGCCCCCCAAGGAGGACTTTCCAGACCTCGGGGCTCCTACAATGAGCAGTTCTTC	CAPQGGLSRPRGSYNEQFF
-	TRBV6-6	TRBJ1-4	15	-	TGTGCCAGCAGTTACGGCTCCGGGGTTGGCGAAAAACTGTTTTTT	CASSYGSGVGEKLFF
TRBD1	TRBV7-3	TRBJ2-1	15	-	TGTGCCAGCAGCGTTAGGACAGGGTCCAGGAATGAGCAGTTCTTC	CASSVRTGSRNEQFF
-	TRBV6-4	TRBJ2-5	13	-	TGTGCCAGCAGTGACTGTACAGCCGAGACCCAGTACTTC	CASSDCTAETQYF
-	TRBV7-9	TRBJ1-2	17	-	TGTGCCAGCAGCTTCCTATCCGGGACACTGAACGTCTATGGCTACACCTTC	CASSFLSGTLNVYGYTF
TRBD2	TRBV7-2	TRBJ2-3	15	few	TGTGCCAGCAGCTTAATACTAGCGGGGGGAGATACGCAGTATTTT	CASSLILAGGDTQYF
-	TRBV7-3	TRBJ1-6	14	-	TGTGCCAGCAGCCAGACAGCAGTTAATTCACCCCTCCACTTT	CASSQTAVNSPLHF
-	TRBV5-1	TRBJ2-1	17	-	TGCGCCAGCAGCTTGGCCGGGACACTAAAATCCTACAATGAGCAGTTCTTC	CASSLAGTLKSYNEQFF
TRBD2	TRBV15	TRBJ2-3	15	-	TGTGCCACCAGCAGTCTCGGAGCGGGAATAGATACGCAGTATTTT	CATSSLGAGIDTQYF
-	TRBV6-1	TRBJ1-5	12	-	TGTGGAACGAACAGGGGCAATCAGCCCCAGCATTTT	CGTNRGNQPQHF
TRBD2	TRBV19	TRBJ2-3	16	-	TGTGCCCATTTATTTGCTAGCGGGAGGAGCACAGATACGCAGTATTTT	CAHLFASGRSTDTQYF
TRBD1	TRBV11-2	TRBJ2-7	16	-	TGTGCCAGCAGCACTACAGAGGGGGCAGGGTCCTACGAGCAGTACTTC	CASSTTEGAGSYEQYF
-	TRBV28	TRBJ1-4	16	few	TGTGCCAGCAGCAGCAGGGGTCCTACAACTAATGAAAAACTGTTTTTT	CASSSRGPTTNEKLFF
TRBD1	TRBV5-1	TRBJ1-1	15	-	TGCGCCAGCAGCTCGGGAGGGACAGTGAACACTGAAGCTTTCTTT	CASSSGGTVNTEAFF
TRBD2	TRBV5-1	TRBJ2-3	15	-	TGCGCCAGCAGCTTGTTGGGACTAGCGACAGATACGCAGTATTTT	CASSLLGLATDTQYF
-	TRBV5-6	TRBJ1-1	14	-	TGTGCCAGCAGCTTGCCAGGCGTGAACACTGAAGCTTTCTTT	CASSLPGVNTEAFF
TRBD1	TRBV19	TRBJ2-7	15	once	TGTGCCAGTAGTCCCCAGGACAGGGGGCGTATCGAGCAGTACTTC	CASSPQDRGRIEQYF
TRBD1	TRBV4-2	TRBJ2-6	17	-	TGTGCCAGCAGCCAAGAAGGGACAGGGTCTGGGGCCAACGTCCTGACTTTC	CASSQEGTGSGANVLTF
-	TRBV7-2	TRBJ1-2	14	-	TGTGCCAGCAGCGCAGGGTGGCTTAACTATGGCTACACCTTC	CASSAGWLNYGYTF
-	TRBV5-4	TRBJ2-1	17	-	TGTGCCAGCAGCTCCAAATTGCTAGCGACCTCCTACAATGAGCAGTTCTTC	CASSSKLLATSYNEQFF
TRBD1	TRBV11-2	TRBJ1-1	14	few	TGTGCCAGCAGCGCCTGGACAGGGGGGACTGAAGCTTTCTTT	CASSAWTGGTEAFF
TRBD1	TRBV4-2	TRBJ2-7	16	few	TGTGCCAGCAGCCAAGATTCCGGGACAGGGGGCTTCGAGCAGTACTTC	CASSQDSGTGGFEQYF
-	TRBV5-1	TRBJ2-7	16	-	TGCGCCAGCAGCTTGGAAATGGTAGGGGGTAGGTACGAGCAGTACTTC	CASSLEMVGGRYEQYF
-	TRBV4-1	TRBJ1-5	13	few	TGCGCCAGCAGCCAAGGCAGTCGCCAGCCCCAGCATTTT	CASSQGSRQPQHF
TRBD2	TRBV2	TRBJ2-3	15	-	TGTGCCAGCAGTGTTGGCGGGGGAGTCACAGATACGCAGTATTTT	CASSVGGGVTDTQYF
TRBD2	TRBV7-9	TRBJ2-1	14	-	TGTGCCAGCAGAGCTAGCGGGGTATACAATGAGCAGTTCTTC	CASRASGVYNEQFF
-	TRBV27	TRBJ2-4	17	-	TGTGCCAGCAGTTTTGGAGGGGATTACCCGGTCAAAAACATTCAGTACTTC	CASSFGGDYPVKNIQYF
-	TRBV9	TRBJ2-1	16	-	TGTGCCAGCAGCGTAGGTGTTGCAGGGGAGTACAATGAGCAGTTCTTC	CASSVGVAGEYNEQFF
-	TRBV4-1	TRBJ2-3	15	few	TGCGCCAGCAGCCAACGGACTACTAACACAGATACGCAGTATTTT	CASSQRTTNTDTQYF
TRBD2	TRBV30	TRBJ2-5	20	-	TGTGCCTGGAGTGCCCCCCCGACTAGCGGGGCCAACCTACGCCAAGAGACCCAGTACTTC	CAWSAPPTSGANLRQETQYF
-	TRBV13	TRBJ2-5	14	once	TGTGCCAGCAGCTACCCGACACAGCAAGAGACCCAGTACTTC	CASSYPTQQETQYF
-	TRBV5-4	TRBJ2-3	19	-	TGTGCCAGCAGCTTAAAGCTCCGCGGGGCTTATTCTAGCACAGATACGCAGTATTTT	CASSLKLRGAYSSTDTQYF
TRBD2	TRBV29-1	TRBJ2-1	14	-	TGCAGCGTTGACGGGCTAGCGGTTGACAATGAGCAGTTCTTC	CSVDGLAVDNEQFF
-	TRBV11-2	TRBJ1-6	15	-	TGTGCCAGCAGCTCCTCTGTCAGAAATAATTCACCCCTCCACTTT	CASSSSVRNNSPLHF
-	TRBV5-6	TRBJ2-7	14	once	TGTGCCAGCAGCTTCGACACCCACTCCTACGAGCAGTACTTC	CASSFDTHSYEQYF
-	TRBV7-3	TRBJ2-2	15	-	TGTGCCAGCAGCTTATCCGGTACGAACACCGGGGAGCTGTTTTTT	CASSLSGTNTGELFF
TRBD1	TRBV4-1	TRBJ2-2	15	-	TGCGCCAGCAGCCGAGGGACAGGGGGCTCCGGGGAGCTGTTTTTT	CASSRGTGGSGELFF
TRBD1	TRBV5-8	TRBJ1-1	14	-	TGTGCCAGCAGCTTCGGACAGGGTAACACTGAAGCTTTCTTT	CASSFGQGNTEAFF
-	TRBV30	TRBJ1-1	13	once	TGTGCCTGGAGTTCAACAGATCGCACTGAAGCTTTCTTT	CAWSSTDRTEAFF
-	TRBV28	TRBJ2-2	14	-	TGTGCCAGCAGTTTGCGGACTCACACCGGGGAGCTGTTTTTT	CASSLRTHTGELFF
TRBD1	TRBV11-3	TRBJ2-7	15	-	TGTGCCAGCAGCCGGATGGGGACAGGGGTCTACGAGCAGTACTTC	CASSRMGTGVYEQYF
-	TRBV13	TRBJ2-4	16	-	TGTGCCAGCAGCTTTTTTCAGGGTCTGGCCAAAAACATTCAGTACTTC	CASSFFQGLAKNIQYF
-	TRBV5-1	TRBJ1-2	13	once	TGCGCCAGCAGCTTGGTAGGGGGCTATGGCTACACCTTC	CASSLVGGYGYTF